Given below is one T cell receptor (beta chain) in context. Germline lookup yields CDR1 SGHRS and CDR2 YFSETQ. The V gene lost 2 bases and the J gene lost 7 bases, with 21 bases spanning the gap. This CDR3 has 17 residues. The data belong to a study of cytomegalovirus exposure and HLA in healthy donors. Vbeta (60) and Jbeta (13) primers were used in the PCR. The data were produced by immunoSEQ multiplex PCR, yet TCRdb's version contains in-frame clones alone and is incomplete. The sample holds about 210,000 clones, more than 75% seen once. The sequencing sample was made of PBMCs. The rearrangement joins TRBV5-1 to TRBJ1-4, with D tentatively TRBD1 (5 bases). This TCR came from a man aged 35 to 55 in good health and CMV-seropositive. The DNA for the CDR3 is TGCGCCAGCAGCTTTAGGTCGGGCAGGGTATCTGGTGAAAAACTGTTTTTT. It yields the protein CASSFRSGRVSGEKLFF. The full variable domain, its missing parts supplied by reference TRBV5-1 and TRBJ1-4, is KAGVTQTPRYLIKTRGQQVTLSCSPISGHRSVSWYQQTPGQGLQFLFEYFSETQRNKGNFPGRFSGRQFSNSRSEMNVSTLELGDSALYLCASSFRSGRVSGEKLFFGSGTQLSVL.